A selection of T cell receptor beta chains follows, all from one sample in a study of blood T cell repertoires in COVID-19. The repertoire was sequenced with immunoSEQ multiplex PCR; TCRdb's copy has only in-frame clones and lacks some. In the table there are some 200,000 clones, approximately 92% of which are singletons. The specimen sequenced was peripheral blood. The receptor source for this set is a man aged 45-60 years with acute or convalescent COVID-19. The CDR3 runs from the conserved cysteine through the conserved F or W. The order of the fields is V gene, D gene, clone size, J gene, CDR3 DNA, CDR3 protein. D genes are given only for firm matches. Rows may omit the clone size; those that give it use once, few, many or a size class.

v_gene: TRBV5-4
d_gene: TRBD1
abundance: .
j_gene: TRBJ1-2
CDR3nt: TGTGCCAGCAGCTCCTACAGGGGGTTCGGCTACACCTTC
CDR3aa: CASSSYRGFGYTF

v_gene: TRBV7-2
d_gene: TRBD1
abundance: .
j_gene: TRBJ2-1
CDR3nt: TGTGCCAGCAGCTTAGCATTCACAGGGGGCGCCTACAATGAGCAGTTCTTC
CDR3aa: CASSLAFTGGAYNEQFF

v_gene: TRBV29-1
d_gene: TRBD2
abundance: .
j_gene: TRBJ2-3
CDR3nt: TGCAGCGTTGACCAGGACGTAAGCGGGGCAGATACGCAGTATTTT
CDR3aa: CSVDQDVSGADTQYF

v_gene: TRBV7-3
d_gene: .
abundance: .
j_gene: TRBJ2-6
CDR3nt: TGTGCCAGCAGTACCCTCTCGGGGGGGGCCAACGTCCTGACTTTC
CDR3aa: CASSTLSGGANVLTF

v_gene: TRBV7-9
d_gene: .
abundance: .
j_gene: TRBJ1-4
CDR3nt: TGTGCCAGCAGCTTATATGCCGGGAATGAAAAACTGTTTTTT
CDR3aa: CASSLYAGNEKLFF

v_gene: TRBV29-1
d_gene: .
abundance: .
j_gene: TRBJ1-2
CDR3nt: TGCAGCGTTGGTACAGCTAACTATGGCTACACCTTC
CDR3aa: CSVGTANYGYTF

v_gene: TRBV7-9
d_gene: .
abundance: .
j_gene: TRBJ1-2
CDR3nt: TGTGCCAGCAGCTTGTCCACCACAAACTATGGCTACACCTTC
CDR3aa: CASSLSTTNYGYTF

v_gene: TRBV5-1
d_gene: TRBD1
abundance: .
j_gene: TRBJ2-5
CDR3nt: TGCGCCAGCAGCTTGGGACAGGGCCAAGAGACCCAGTACTTC
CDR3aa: CASSLGQGQETQYF

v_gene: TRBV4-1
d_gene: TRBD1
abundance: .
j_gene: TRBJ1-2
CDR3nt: TGCGCCAGCAGCCAGATAGGGACAGGAGCTAACTATGGCTACACCTTC
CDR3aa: CASSQIGTGANYGYTF

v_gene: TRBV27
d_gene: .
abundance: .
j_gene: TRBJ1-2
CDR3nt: TGTGCCAGCAGTTTATACGGGGGAGCCTATGGCTACACCTTC
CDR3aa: CASSLYGGAYGYTF

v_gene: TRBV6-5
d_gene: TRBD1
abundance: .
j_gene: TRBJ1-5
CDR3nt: TGTGCCAGCAGTTATCGACAGGGTAGCAATCAGCCCCAGCATTTT
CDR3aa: CASSYRQGSNQPQHF

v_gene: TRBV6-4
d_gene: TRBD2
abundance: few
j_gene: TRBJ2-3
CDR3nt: TGTGCCAGCAGTGAAGCTAGCGGGGACACAGATACGCAGTATTTT
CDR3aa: CASSEASGDTDTQYF